Presented here are 18 T cell receptor beta chains from one specimen sequenced in a study of CD8 T cells in Susac syndrome. Random hexamers were used to reverse transcribe the RNA input (roughly 0.5 to 1 ug). TCRdb reprocessed the immunoSEQ multiplex PCR reads via MiXCR and lists one record per CDR3 protein. The repertoire holds roughly 120,000 distinct CDR3 sequences, with about 93% as singletons. What was sequenced was CD4+ T cells from PBMCs. These receptor sequences come from a human donor in good health.

This chain connects TRBV6-2 or TRBV6-3 to TRBJ2-1, with unresolved D. The V end lost 2 bases, the J end lost 5 bases, and 7 bases lay between the germline ends. Germline loops: CDR1 MNHEY, CDR2 SVGEGT. The CDR3 has 13 residues. In DNA, the CDR3 is TGTGCCAGCAGTTACGAGCAAAACAATGAGCAGTTCTTC. This encodes CASSYEQNNEQFF.

This sequence joins TRBV5-4 and TRBJ2-2, with TRBD2 matching over 10 bases. V trimming: 3 bases; J trimming: 5 bases; junction bases outside the gene matches: 7. CDR3 size: 16 residues. CDR1 and CDR2 from the germline V gene are SGHNT and YYREEE (reference sequence). CDR3: CASSSAGGIETGELFF. The CDR3 DNA sequence: TGTGCCAGCAGCTCAGCGGGAGGGATAGAGACCGGGGAGCTGTTTTTT.

CDR3 in DNA: TGTGCCAGCAGCCTCTGGACAGGGGGTAATGAAAAACTGTTTTTT. It encodes CASSLWTGGNEKLFF. The rearrangement joins TRBV7-2 to TRBJ1-4; the match to TRBD1 covers 10 bases. This CDR3 has 15 residues. Looked up from germline, CDR1 is SGHTA and CDR2 is FQGNSA. The J segment lost 4 bases and the V segment lost 5 bases, leaving 4 bases of the junction unmatched.

V usage is TRBV6-1 and J usage is TRBJ1-3; 8 nucleotides match TRBD1. This CDR3 has 18 residues. The V gene's germline CDR1 is MNHNS and CDR2 SASEGT. V was clipped by 8 bases and J by 0 bases; unmatched bases: 15. The CDR3 reads CASSLGQGMSGSGNTIYF. CDR3 bases: TGTGCCAGCTCCCTCGGACAGGGAATGTCCGGCTCTGGAAACACCATATATTTT.

The V and J genes are TRBV6-5 and TRBJ2-7, with TRBD1 matching 7 bases. V shed 2 bases and J 0 bases; nucleotides not matched to a gene: 13. Germline V CDR1 and CDR2: MNHEY, SVGAGI. CDR3 length: 18 residues. The CDR3 loop is CASSYGILGQFNSYEQYF. CDR3 nucleotide sequence: TGTGCCAGCAGTTACGGAATTCTGGGACAGTTTAACTCCTACGAGCAGTACTTC.

The chain has TRBV25-1 and TRBJ2-1, with D perhaps matching TRBD2 (6 bases). Germline values: CDR1 MGHDK, CDR2 SYGVNS. The CDR3 runs 15 residues. Between the trimmed V and J ends, which lost 10 bases and 4 bases, there was a span of 20 bases. CDR3 sequence (DNA): TGTGCCACCCTGTACGGCGGGGCGGGGTACAATGAGCAGTTCTTC. Its protein product is CATLYGGAGYNEQFF.

V is TRBV3-1 and J is TRBJ2-3, with D possibly matching TRBD1 (5 bases). CDR1 LGHDT and CDR2 YNNKEL come from the germline V gene (reference sequence). Trimming cost V 2 bases and J 6 bases, with 9 bases left between them. This CDR3 contains 13 residues. The CDR3 sequence is CASSQQGPDTQYF. The DNA of the CDR3 is TGTGCCAGCAGCCAACAGGGCCCCGATACGCAGTATTTT.

V gene TRBV9 combines with J gene TRBJ2-5; TRBD2 matches 9 bases. V gave up 4 bases and J gave up 3 bases; unmatched junction bases: 10. The CDR3 runs 16 residues. Germline CDR1 reads SGDLS; CDR2 reads YYNGEE. The CDR3 sequence: CASSFQGASGKETQYF. DNA of the CDR3: TGTGCCAGCAGCTTCCAAGGGGCTAGCGGGAAAGAGACCCAGTACTTC.

The J gene is TRBJ2-7, the V gene TRBV9; the D is unclear. From germline, CDR1 is SGDLS and CDR2 YYNGEE. The CDR3 is 14 amino acids. V gave up 4 bases and J gave up 2 bases, with 13 bases separating them. In nucleotides, the CDR3 is TGTGCCAGCAGCCCGATGAGGCAGGCCTACGAGCAGTACTTC. Translating it yields CASSPMRQAYEQYF.

The V and J genes are TRBV19 and TRBJ1-3; a weak D match, TRBD1 (5 bases). There are 15 residues in the CDR3. Germline V CDR1 and CDR2: LNHDA, SQIVND (reference sequence). Trimming left V 3 bases short and J 0 bases short, with 9 bases between. Here the CDR3 DNA reads TGTGCCAGTAGTATGGGACGGTACTCTGGAAACACCATATATTTT. Protein sequence: CASSMGRYSGNTIYF.

V and J are TRBV6-5 and TRBJ2-5; 10 bases are a match to TRBD2. The V gene's germline CDR1 is MNHEY and CDR2 SVGAGI. This CDR3 has 16 amino acids. J lost 2 bases, V lost 4 bases, and 7 bases had no gene match. CDR3 region: CASSSLSGRKQETQYF. The DNA for the CDR3 is TGTGCCAGCAGTTCCCTTAGCGGGAGGAAACAAGAGACCCAGTACTTC.

This chain links TRBV6-2 or TRBV6-3 with TRBJ1-5, with 8 bases lining up with TRBD1. The CDR3 length is 15 residues. CDR1 MNHEY and CDR2 SVGEGT come from the germline V gene. J gave up 6 bases and V 6 bases, and 10 bases lay outside the gene matches. This CDR3 reads CASRTTGAGGQPQHF. CDR3 sequence (DNA): TGTGCCAGCAGAACGACAGGGGCGGGTGGTCAGCCCCAGCATTTT.

The chain links TRBV4-3 to TRBJ2-7; the match to TRBD2 covers 7 bases. Germline V gives CDR1 LGHNA, CDR2 YSLEER. After removal of 0 bases from V and 6 bases from J, the junction contained 5 bases not matched to a gene. This CDR3 region has 14 residues. Here the CDR3 DNA reads TGCGCCAGCAGCCAAGAATCATGGGGGGGCGAGCAGTACTTC. Translation gives CASSQESWGGEQYF.

CDR3 sequence reads: CASSLTGKRNTEAFF. DNA of the CDR3: TGTGCCAGCAGCTTAACAGGGAAAAGGAACACTGAAGCTTTCTTT. The rearrangement joins TRBV7-3 to TRBJ1-1; D not resolved. Per germline, CDR1 SGHTA and CDR2 FQGTGA. The CDR3 loop spans 15 amino acids. V lost 0 bases, J lost 1 base, and 9 bases lay in between.

This clonotype was counted a single time. The CDR3 loop reads CASSRGGHTNQPQHF. CDR3 bases: TGTGCCAGCTCAAGAGGGGGACACACAAATCAGCCCCAGCATTTT. V and J are TRBV18 and TRBJ1-5; perhaps TRBD1 as D (6 bases). V dropped 5 bases and J dropped 4 bases, with 15 bases sitting between them. Germline CDR1 and CDR2: KGHSH and LQKENI. This CDR3 region has 15 residues.

In this sample, this clonotype turned up a few times. The gene calls are TRBV18 and TRBJ2-7, with unresolved D. The ends were cut back, 4 bases at V and 2 bases at J, with 9 bases in the middle. Germline V gene data show CDR1 as KGHSH and CDR2 as LQKENI. The CDR3 runs to 13 residues. The CDR3 protein is CASSLDGAYEQYF. The CDR3 bases are TGTGCCAGCTCACTGGACGGCGCCTACGAGCAGTACTTC.

This clonotype appeared a single time. V gene TRBV7-8 combines with J gene TRBJ2-6; 7 bases align to TRBD1. Germline V gives CDR1 SGHVS, CDR2 FQNEAQ. This CDR3 has 18 residues. With V trimmed by 1 base and J by 0 bases, 6 bases remained unmatched. The CDR3 DNA follows: TGTGCCAGCAGCTTAGGACAGGGCTTTCCCTCTGGGGCCAACGTCCTGACTTTC. Its protein product is CASSLGQGFPSGANVLTF.

This clonotype was seen a single time. The chain is built from TRBV7-3 and TRBJ1-1; tentative D call: TRBD1 (6 bases). Per germline, CDR1 SGHTA and CDR2 FQGTGA. Trimming shortened V by 1 base and J by 4 bases, and 10 bases separated the two germline ends. The CDR3 has 14 residues. This chain's CDR3 is CASSLKEGVTEAFF. In nucleotides, the CDR3 is TGTGCCAGCAGCTTAAAGGAGGGGGTCACTGAAGCTTTCTTT.